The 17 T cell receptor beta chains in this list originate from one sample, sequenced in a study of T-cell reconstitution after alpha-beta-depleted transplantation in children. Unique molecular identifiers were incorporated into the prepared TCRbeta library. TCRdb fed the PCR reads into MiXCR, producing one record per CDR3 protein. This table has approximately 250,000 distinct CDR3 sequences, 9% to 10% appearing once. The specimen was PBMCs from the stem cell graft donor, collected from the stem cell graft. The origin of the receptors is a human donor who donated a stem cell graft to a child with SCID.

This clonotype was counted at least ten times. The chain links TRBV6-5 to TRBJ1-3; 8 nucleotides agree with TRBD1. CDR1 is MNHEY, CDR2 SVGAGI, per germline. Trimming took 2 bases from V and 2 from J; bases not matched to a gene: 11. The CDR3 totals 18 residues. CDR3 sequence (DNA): TGTGCCAGCAGTTACAGACAGGGGCGCGGCGGGGCTGGAAACACCATATATTTT. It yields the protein CASSYRQGRGGAGNTIYF.

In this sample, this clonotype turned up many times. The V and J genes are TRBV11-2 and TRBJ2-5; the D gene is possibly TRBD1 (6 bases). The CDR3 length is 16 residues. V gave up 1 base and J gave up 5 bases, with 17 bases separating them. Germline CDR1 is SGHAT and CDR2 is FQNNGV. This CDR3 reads CASSLGGQGYRETQYF. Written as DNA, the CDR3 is TGTGCCAGCAGCTTAGGAGGGCAGGGGTATCGGGAGACCCAGTACTTC.

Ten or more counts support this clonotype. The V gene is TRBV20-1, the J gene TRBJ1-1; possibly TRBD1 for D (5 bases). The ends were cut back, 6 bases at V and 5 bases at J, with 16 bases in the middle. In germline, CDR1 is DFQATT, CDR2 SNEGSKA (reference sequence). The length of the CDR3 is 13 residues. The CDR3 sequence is CSAPVYRGTEAFF. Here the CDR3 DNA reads TGCAGTGCCCCGGTTTATCGGGGGACTGAAGCTTTCTTT.

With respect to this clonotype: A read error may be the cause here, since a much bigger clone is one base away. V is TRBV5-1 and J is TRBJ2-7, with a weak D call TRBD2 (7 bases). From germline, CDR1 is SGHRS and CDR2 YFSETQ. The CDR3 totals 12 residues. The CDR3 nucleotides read TGCGTCAGCAGGGAGGGGGCCTACGAGCAGTACTTC. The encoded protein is CVSREGAYEQYF.

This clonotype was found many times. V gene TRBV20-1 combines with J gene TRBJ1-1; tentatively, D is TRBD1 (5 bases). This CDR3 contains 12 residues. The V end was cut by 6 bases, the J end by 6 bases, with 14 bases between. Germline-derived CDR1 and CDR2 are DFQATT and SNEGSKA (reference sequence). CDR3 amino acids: CSARPGRPEAFF. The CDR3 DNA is TGCAGTGCGCGCCCGGGGCGCCCTGAAGCTTTCTTT.

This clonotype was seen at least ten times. The CDR3 nucleotides read TGCGCCAGCAGGGATAAGAGCGGGGGGGCAGATACGCAGTATTTT. Translating gives CASRDKSGGADTQYF. V is TRBV10-2 and J is TRBJ2-3; 10 bases line up with TRBD2. Germline V gene sequence: CDR1 WSHSY, CDR2 SAAADI. This CDR3 is built from 15 residues. Losses at the gene ends were 6 bases for V and 4 bases for J; bases not matched to a gene: 7.

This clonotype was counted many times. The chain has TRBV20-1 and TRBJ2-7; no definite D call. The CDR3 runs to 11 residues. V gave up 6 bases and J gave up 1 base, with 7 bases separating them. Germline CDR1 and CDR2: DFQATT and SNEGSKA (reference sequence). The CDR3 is CSATSSYEQYF. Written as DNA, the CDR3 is TGCAGTGCCACAAGTTCCTACGAGCAGTACTTC.

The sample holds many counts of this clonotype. The CDR3 protein is CASSQVKGGQGVGEQFF. Written as DNA, the CDR3 is TGCGCCAGCAGCCAAGTCAAAGGTGGACAGGGGGTCGGAGAGCAGTTCTTC. The chain is built from TRBV4-1 and TRBJ2-1; TRBD1 matches 10 bases. With 1 base clipped from V and 10 bases from J, the junction kept 13 bases outside the gene matches. The V gene's germline CDR1 is MGHRA and CDR2 YSYEKL. This CDR3 has 17 residues.

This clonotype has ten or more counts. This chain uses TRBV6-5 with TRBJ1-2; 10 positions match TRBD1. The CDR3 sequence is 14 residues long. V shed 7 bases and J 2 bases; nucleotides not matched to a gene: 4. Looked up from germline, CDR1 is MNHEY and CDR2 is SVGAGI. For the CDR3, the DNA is TGTGCCAGCACTCGGACAGGGGGGAACTATGGCTACACCTTC. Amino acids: CASTRTGGNYGYTF.

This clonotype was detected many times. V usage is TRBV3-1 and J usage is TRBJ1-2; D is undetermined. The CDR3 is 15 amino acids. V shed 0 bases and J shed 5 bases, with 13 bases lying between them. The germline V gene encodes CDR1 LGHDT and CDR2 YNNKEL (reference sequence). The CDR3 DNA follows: TGTGCCAGCAGCCAAGAAGGCAGTCCGGGGTATGGCTACACCTTC. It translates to CASSQEGSPGYGYTF.

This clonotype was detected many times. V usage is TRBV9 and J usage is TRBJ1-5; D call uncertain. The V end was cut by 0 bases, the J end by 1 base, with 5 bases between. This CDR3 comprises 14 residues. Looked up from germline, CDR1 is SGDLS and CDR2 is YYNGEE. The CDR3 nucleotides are TGTGCCAGCAGCGTAGAGGCGAGCAATCAGCCCCAGCATTTT. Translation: CASSVEASNQPQHF.

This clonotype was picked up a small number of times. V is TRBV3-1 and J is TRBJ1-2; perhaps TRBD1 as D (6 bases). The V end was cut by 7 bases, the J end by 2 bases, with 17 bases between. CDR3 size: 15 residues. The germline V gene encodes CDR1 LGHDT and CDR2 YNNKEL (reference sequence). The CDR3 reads CASTHLGGGNYGYTF. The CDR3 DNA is TGTGCCAGCACCCATCTGGGAGGGGGAAACTATGGCTACACCTTC. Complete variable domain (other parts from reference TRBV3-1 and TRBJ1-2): DTAVSQTPKYLVTQMGNDKSIKCEQNLGHDTMYWYKQDSKKFLKIMFSYNNKELIINETVPNRFSPKSPDKAHLNLHINSLELGDSAVYFCASTHLGGGNYGYTFGSGTRLTVV.

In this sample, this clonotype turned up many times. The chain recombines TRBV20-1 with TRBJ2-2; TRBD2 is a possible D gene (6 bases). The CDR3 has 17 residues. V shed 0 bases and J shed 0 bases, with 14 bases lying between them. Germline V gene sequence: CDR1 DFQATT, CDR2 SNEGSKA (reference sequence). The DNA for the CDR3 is TGCAGTGCTAGAGATCCCTGGAGGGGATCGAACACCGGGGAGCTGTTTTTT. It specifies CSARDPWRGSNTGELFF.

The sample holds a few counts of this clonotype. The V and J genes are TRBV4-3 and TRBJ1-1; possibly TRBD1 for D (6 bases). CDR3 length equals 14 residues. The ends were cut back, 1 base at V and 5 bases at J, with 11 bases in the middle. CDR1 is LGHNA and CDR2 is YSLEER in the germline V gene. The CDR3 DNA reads TGCGCCAGCAGCCAAGCCGGGGGGGCGACTGAAGCTTTCTTT. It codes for CASSQAGGATEAFF.

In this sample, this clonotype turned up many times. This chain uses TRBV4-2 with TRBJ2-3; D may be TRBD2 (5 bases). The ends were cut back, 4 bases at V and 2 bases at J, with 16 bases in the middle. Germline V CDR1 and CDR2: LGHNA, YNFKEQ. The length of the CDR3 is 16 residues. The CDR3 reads CASSRTYRGTTDTQYF. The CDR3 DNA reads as TGTGCCAGCAGCCGGACGTATCGGGGAACCACAGATACGCAGTATTTT.

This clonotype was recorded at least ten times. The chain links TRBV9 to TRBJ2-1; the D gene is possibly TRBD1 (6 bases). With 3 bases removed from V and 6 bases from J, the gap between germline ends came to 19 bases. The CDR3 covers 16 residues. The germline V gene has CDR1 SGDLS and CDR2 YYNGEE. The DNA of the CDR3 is TGTGCCAGCAGCGGACAAGGGGGTCTGGGTGTCAATGAGCAGTTCTTC. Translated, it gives CASSGQGGLGVNEQFF.

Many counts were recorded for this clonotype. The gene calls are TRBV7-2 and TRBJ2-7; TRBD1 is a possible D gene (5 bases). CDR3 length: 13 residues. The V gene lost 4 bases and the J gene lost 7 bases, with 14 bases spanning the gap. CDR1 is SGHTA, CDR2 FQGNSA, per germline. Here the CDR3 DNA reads TGTGCCAGCAGCTCTAACAGGTGGGGTGAGCAGTACTTC. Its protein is CASSSNRWGEQYF.